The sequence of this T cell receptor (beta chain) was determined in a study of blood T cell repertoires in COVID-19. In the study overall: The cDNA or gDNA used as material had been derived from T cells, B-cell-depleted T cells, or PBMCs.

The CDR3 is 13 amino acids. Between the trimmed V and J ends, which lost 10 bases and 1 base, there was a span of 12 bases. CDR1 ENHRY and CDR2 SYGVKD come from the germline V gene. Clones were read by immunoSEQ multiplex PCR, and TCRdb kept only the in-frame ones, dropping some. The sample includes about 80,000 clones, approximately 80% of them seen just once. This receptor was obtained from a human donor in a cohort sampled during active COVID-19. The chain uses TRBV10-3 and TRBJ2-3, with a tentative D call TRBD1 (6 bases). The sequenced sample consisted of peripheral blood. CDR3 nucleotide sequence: TGTGCCACGTCGACAGGTCGCACAGATACGCAGTATTTT. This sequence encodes CATSTGRTDTQYF.